The 10 T cell receptor beta chains below come from one sample, sequenced in a study of T cell responses to AZD1222 COVID-19 vaccine. Sequencing was performed with immunoSEQ multiplex PCR; in TCRdb, only in-frame clones are kept and a portion is missing. The sample gives more than 100,000 clones, just under 90% of which show up once; 4.4% is in the top ten. The sample consisted of peripheral blood, taken on day 0 of AZD1222 vaccination. These receptors were taken from an adult in good health.

The chain has TRBV6-6 and TRBJ2-2, with D tentatively TRBD2 (7 bases). V lost 7 bases to trimming and J lost 3 bases, with 18 bases between them. CDR3 length: 16 amino acids. Per germline, CDR1 MNHNY and CDR2 SVGAGI (reference sequence). The CDR3 bases are TGTGCCAGCACCCACGGAGTCGGGGGGCACACCGGGGAGCTGTTTTTT. It is translated as CASTHGVGGHTGELFF.

This clone occurred once. J is TRBJ2-5 and V is TRBV4-1; 8 bases agree with TRBD1. CDR1 is MGHRA, CDR2 YSYEKL, per germline. This CDR3 contains 15 residues. Losses at the gene ends were 4 bases for V and 0 bases for J; bases not matched to a gene: 4. Written as DNA, the CDR3 is TGCGCCAGCAGCCCGCACAGGGGGTACCAAGAGACCCAGTACTTC. Its translation is CASSPHRGYQETQYF.

The chain joins TRBV19 to TRBJ1-4; TRBD1 matches at 7 bases. This CDR3 contains 15 residues. The germline CDR1 and CDR2 sequences are LNHDA and SQIVND (reference sequence). V lost 7 bases to trimming and J lost 7 bases; unmatched junction nucleotides: 12. Here the CDR3 reads CASMSTSTGAEKLFF. DNA for the CDR3: TGTGCCAGTATGTCTACTTCCACAGGGGCTGAAAAACTGTTTTTT. The full variable domain, its missing parts supplied by reference TRBV19 and TRBJ1-4, is DGGITQSPKYLFRKEGQNVTLSCEQNLNHDAMYWYRQDPGQGLRLIYYSQIVNDFQKGDIAEGYSVSREKKESFPLTVTSAQKNPTAFYLCASMSTSTGAEKLFFGSGTQLSVL.

The chain's CDR3 is CASSFGQAQTPLHF. CDR3 DNA sequence: TGCGCCAGCAGCTTTGGACAGGCGCAGACACCCCTCCACTTT. This chain joins TRBV5-1 and TRBJ1-6, with 7 bases fitting TRBD1. Germline V lookup: CDR1 SGHRS, CDR2 YFSETQ. The V gene end was trimmed by 2 bases and the J gene end by 11 bases; junction bases not matched to a gene: 7. This CDR3 region has 14 residues. The full variable domain, rest sourced from reference TRBV5-1 and TRBJ1-6, is KAGVTQTPRYLIKTRGQQVTLSCSPISGHRSVSWYQQTPGQGLQFLFEYFSETQRNKGNFPGRFSGRQFSNSRSEMNVSTLELGDSALYLCASSFGQAQTPLHFGNGTRLTVT.

The CDR3 DNA sequence: TGTGCCAGCAGCTTGCGACAGGGGGCCTACAATGAGCAGTTCTTC. It is translated as CASSLRQGAYNEQFF. This chain uses TRBV5-6 with TRBJ2-1, with 9 bases aligning to TRBD1. The germline V gene has CDR1 SGHDT and CDR2 YYEEEE. The CDR3 contains 15 residues. With V trimmed by 1 base and J by 2 bases, 1 base remained unmatched.

This sequence joins TRBV10-3 and TRBJ2-3; D unresolved. Germline V gives CDR1 ENHRY, CDR2 SYGVKD. V lost 8 bases and J 9 bases, leaving 9 bases between the germline ends. The CDR3 runs 10 residues. The CDR3 DNA reads as TGTGCCATCGGGGAAGGAACGCAGTATTTT. This codes for CAIGEGTQYF.

V is TRBV14 and J is TRBJ1-1; D may be TRBD1 (5 bases). The CDR3 sequence is 13 residues long. Germline CDR1 SGHDN, CDR2 FVKESK. Trimming took 4 bases from V and 8 from J, leaving 14 bases between them. For the CDR3, the DNA is TGTGCCAGCAGCCGATGGGGGACTTGGGAAGCTTTCTTT. Amino acids: CASSRWGTWEAFF.

The chain couples TRBV27 to TRBJ2-1, with a tentative D call TRBD1 (5 bases). The CDR3 contains 16 residues. The germline CDR1 and CDR2 sequences are MNHEY and SMNVEV (reference sequence). Deletions cut 1 base from V and 0 bases from J, with 10 bases between. In DNA, the CDR3 is TGTGCCAGCAGTTTATTGGGGCTCAGCTCCTACAATGAGCAGTTCTTC. Translated: CASSLLGLSSYNEQFF.

This sequence joins TRBV7-2 and TRBJ1-2; D remains unclear. The CDR3 spans 15 residues. The V gene lost 1 base and the J gene lost 0 bases, with 9 bases spanning the gap. Looked up from germline, CDR1 is SGHTA and CDR2 is FQGNSA. The CDR3 region is CASSLEAEPNYGYTF. CDR3 in DNA: TGTGCCAGCAGCTTAGAGGCGGAGCCTAACTATGGCTACACCTTC.

The V call is TRBV28, the J call TRBJ1-2; D unclear. The germline CDR1 and CDR2 sequences are MDHEN and SYDVKM. Trimming removed 3 bases at V and 2 bases at J, with 19 bases between. The CDR3 sequence is 17 residues long. The CDR3 DNA sequence: TGTGCCAGCAGTTTCTCGTCTAGTTGGTCGGGGAACTATGGCTACACCTTC. It translates to CASSFSSSWSGNYGYTF.